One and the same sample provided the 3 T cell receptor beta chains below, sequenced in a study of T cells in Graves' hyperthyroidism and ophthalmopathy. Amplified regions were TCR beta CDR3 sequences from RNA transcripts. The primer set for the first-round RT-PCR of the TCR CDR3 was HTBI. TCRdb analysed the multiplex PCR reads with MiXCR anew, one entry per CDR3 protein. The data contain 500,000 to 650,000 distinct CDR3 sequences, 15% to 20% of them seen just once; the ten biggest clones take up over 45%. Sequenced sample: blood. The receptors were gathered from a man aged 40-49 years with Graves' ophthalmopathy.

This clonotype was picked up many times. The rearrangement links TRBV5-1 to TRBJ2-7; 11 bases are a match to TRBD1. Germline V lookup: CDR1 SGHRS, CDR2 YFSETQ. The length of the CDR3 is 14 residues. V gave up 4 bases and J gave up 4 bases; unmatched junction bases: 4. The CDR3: CASSGGTGGYEQYF. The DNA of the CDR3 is TGCGCCAGCAGCGGGGGGACAGGGGGATACGAGCAGTACTTC.

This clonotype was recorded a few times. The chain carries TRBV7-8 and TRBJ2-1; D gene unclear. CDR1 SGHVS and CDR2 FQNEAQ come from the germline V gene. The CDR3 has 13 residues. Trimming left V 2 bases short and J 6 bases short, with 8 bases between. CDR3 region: CASSLFPGNEQFF. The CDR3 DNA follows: TGTGCCAGCAGCTTATTTCCGGGCAATGAGCAGTTCTTC.

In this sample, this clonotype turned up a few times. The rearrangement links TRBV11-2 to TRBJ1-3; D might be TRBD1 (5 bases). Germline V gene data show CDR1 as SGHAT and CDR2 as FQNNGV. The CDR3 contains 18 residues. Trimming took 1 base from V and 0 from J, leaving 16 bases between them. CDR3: CASSLGGSEELSGNTIYF. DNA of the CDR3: TGTGCCAGCAGCTTAGGGGGGAGTGAGGAGCTCTCTGGAAACACCATATATTTT.